This TCR beta chain was retrieved from a study of cytomegalovirus exposure and HLA in healthy donors. Study overall: Out of 150 million to 200 million T cells, an earlier analysis found fewer than 140 million unique TCR beta sequences in total.

Notes on this clone: The antigen is undetermined.

Study-level points and caveats: In a later analysis, across HLA loci, associated TCR counts were highest for DRB1, lowest for HLA-C. HLA alleles were associated with 17,000 or so TCR beta sequences in a later analysis at 0.05 false discovery rate. Later on, an analysis found that several of the most significant clusters appeared to be linked to common viral pathogens, which included parvovirus B19.

CDR3 length: 13 residues. A multiplex PCR was run with 60 Vbeta primers and 13 Jbeta primers. The protocol was immunoSEQ multiplex PCR, while the TCRdb copy is restricted to in-frame clones and leaves out a portion. The sample contains 130,000 to 150,000 clones, over 65% of which appear only once. The receptor comes from a man in his forties or fifties in good health and CMV-seropositive. This sequence joins TRBV12-2 and TRBJ2-7; the D call in the table, TRBD1, was not verified against the DNA. TRBV12-2 is labeled a pseudogene. The sample consisted of PBMCs. The CDR3 is CASRCGAKYEQYF. The CDR3 DNA follows: TGTGCAAGTCGCTGTGGGGCCAAGTACGAGCAGTACTTC.